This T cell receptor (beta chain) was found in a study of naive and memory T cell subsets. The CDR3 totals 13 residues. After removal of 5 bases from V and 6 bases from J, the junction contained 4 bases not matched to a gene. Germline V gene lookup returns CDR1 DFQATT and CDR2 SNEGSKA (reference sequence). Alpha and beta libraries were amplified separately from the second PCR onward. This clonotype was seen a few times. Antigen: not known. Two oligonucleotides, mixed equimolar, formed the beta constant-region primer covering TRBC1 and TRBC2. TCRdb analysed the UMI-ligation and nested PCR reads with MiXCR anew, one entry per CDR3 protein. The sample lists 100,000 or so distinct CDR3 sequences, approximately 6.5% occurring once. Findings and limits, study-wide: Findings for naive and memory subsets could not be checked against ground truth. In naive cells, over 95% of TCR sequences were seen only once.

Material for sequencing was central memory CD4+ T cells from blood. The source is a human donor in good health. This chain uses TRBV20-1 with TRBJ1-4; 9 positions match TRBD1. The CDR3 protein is CSAWDREYEKLFF. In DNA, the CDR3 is TGCAGTGCTTGGGACAGGGAGTATGAAAAACTGTTTTTT.